The 21 T cell receptor beta chains in this list originate from one sample, sequenced in a study of blood T cell repertoires in COVID-19. Clones were read by immunoSEQ multiplex PCR, and TCRdb kept only the in-frame ones, dropping some. The sample has 90,000 or so clones; over 70% are singletons. The specimen sequenced was peripheral blood. These receptors all come from an elderly man with acute or convalescent COVID-19.

The V and J genes are TRBV7-3 and TRBJ1-2; weak D call: TRBD1 (6 bases). Looked up from germline, CDR1 is SGHTA and CDR2 is FQGTGA. The length of the CDR3 is 16 residues. V lost 2 bases and J 4 bases, leaving 17 bases between the germline ends. CDR3 DNA: TGTGCCAGCAGCTTAGGGCCAGGGGCGCTGCCCTATGGCTACACCTTC. It yields the protein CASSLGPGALPYGYTF. Using reference TRBV7-3 and TRBJ1-2 for the parts outside the CDR3, the full variable domain is GAGVSQTPSNKVTEKGKYVELRCDPISGHTALYWYRQSLGQGPEFLIYFQGTGAADDSGLPNDRFFAVRPEGSVSTLKIQRTERGDSAVYLCASSLGPGALPYGYTFGSGTRLTVV.

The V gene is TRBV30, the J gene TRBJ1-2; D ambiguous. Germline V gene sequence: CDR1 GTSNPN, CDR2 SVGIG (reference sequence). The CDR3 has 14 amino acids. The germline V and J ends were trimmed by 4 bases and 4 bases, with 16 bases remaining between them. In nucleotides, the CDR3 is TGTGCCTGGACCCTACTGACATCAAGCTATGGCTACACCTTC. Residues: CAWTLLTSSYGYTF.

The V gene is TRBV27, the J gene TRBJ1-2, with D hard to call. The CDR3 is 17 residues long. Trimming removed 0 bases at V and 4 bases at J, with 18 bases between. CDR1 and CDR2 (germline): MNHEY, SMNVEV (reference sequence). In DNA form, the CDR3 reads TGTGCCAGCAGTTTATCTGGCCTTGAGGGTATCACCTATGGCTACACCTTC. The encoded protein is CASSLSGLEGITYGYTF.

The rearrangement links TRBV4-2 to TRBJ2-5; D is possibly TRBD1 (6 bases). Germline V gene lookup returns CDR1 LGHNA and CDR2 YNFKEQ. The CDR3 is 15 amino acids. Trimming shortened V by 0 bases and J by 6 bases, and 14 bases separated the two germline ends. Here the CDR3 reads CASSQDFSGEKTQYF. DNA of the CDR3: TGTGCCAGCAGCCAAGATTTTTCAGGGGAGAAGACCCAGTACTTC.

The V and J genes are TRBV28 and TRBJ2-1; a weak D match, TRBD1 (5 bases). The V gene lost 10 bases and the J gene lost 12 bases, with 16 bases spanning the gap. This CDR3 is built from 11 residues. Germline values: CDR1 MDHEN, CDR2 SYDVKM. The CDR3 nucleotides read TGTGCCACCCGGGTCCCAACAGGGCAGTTCTTC. Residues: CATRVPTGQFF.

This chain links TRBV6-5 with TRBJ1-6; 7 nucleotides match TRBD1. There are 15 residues in the CDR3. V lost 6 bases and J lost 10; bases outside the gene matches: 12. Germline V lookup: CDR1 MNHEY, CDR2 SVGAGI. In nucleotides, the CDR3 is TGTGCCAGCAGACTTAGGATACAGGGGATATCACCCCTCCACTTT. Translation: CASRLRIQGISPLHF.

The V call is TRBV6-6, the J call TRBJ2-7; 10 bases agree with TRBD2. J gave up 3 bases and V 6 bases, and 5 bases lay outside the gene matches. Germline loops: CDR1 MNHNY, CDR2 SVGAGI (reference sequence). This CDR3 has 14 amino acids. The CDR3 loop is CASRGTSEYYEQYF. The CDR3 nucleotides are TGTGCCAGCAGGGGGACTAGCGAGTACTACGAGCAGTACTTC.

The chain links TRBV5-8 to TRBJ1-1; D is unclear. The CDR3 is made up of 14 amino acids. The V end was cut by 4 bases, the J end by 3 bases, with 13 bases between. The germline V gene encodes CDR1 SGHTS and CDR2 YDEGEE. The CDR3 protein is CASSRPGPYTEAFF. Written as DNA, the CDR3 is TGTGCCAGCAGCCGGCCGGGTCCGTACACTGAAGCTTTCTTT.

The chain uses TRBV5-1 and TRBJ2-7, with TRBD1 matching 7 bases. V lost 4 bases to trimming and J lost 4 bases; unmatched junction nucleotides: 8. Germline CDR1 is SGHRS and CDR2 is YFSETQ. The CDR3 runs to 14 residues. This CDR3 is CASSRDREKYEQYF. The CDR3 nucleotides are TGCGCCAGCAGCAGAGACAGGGAGAAATACGAGCAGTACTTC.

The genes are TRBV19 and TRBJ1-2; D not certain. CDR1 and CDR2 from the germline V gene are LNHDA and SQIVND (reference sequence). The CDR3 totals 14 residues. The V and J ends lost 6 bases and 6 bases respectively, with 17 bases between them. The CDR3 nucleotides are TGTGCCAGTAGCGACCTACGGGGATATGATGGCTACACCTTC. Its translation is CASSDLRGYDGYTF.

The chain carries TRBV9 and TRBJ1-2; maybe TRBD1 (6 bases). V dropped 0 bases and J dropped 2 bases, with 11 bases sitting between them. This CDR3 contains 15 residues. The germline gives CDR1 SGDLS, CDR2 YYNGEE. In DNA form, the CDR3 reads TGTGCCAGCAGCGTAGCCCGGACAGCGAACTATGGCTACACCTTC. It yields the protein CASSVARTANYGYTF.

The chain has TRBV19 and TRBJ1-2; 8 bases agree with TRBD1. From germline, CDR1 is LNHDA and CDR2 SQIVND (reference sequence). The V segment lost 5 bases and the J segment 2 bases; nucleotides outside the gene matches: 4. This CDR3 has 14 residues. In DNA form, the CDR3 reads TGTGCCAGTAGTCCCGGACAGGGCAACTATGGCTACACCTTC. Amino acids: CASSPGQGNYGYTF.

The chain carries TRBV27 and TRBJ2-1; 16 bases are a match to TRBD2. V was clipped by 4 bases and J by 8 bases; unmatched bases: 17. The CDR3 has 20 amino acids. The germline gives CDR1 MNHEY, CDR2 SMNVEV (reference sequence). The CDR3 sequence: CASSSYRNPGLAGGRDEQFF. The CDR3 nucleotides are TGTGCCAGCAGTTCTTACCGGAACCCGGGACTAGCGGGAGGGCGTGATGAGCAGTTCTTC.

V and J are TRBV11-1 and TRBJ2-1, with TRBD2 matching 10 bases. The CDR3 totals 15 residues. V trimming: 8 bases; J trimming: 3 bases; junction bases outside the gene matches: 7. CDR1 is SGHAT, CDR2 FQDESV, per germline (reference sequence). DNA for the CDR3: TGTGCCAGCCGCGAGCGGGAGGGCCACTACAATGAGCAGTTCTTC. Residues: CASREREGHYNEQFF.

DNA for the CDR3: TGTGCCAGCAGCTCCACAGGGTATAATTCACCCCTCCACTTT. As protein: CASSSTGYNSPLHF. The V call is TRBV7-3, the J call TRBJ1-6; a weak D match, TRBD1 (6 bases). This CDR3 is 14 amino acids long. The V end lost 4 bases, the J end lost 4 bases, and 8 bases lay between the germline ends. Germline CDR1 is SGHTA and CDR2 is FQGTGA.

The chain recombines TRBV11-2 with TRBJ1-3; 10 nucleotides match TRBD1. V shed 3 bases, J shed 2 bases, and the junction held 1 base outside the gene matches. This CDR3 is built from 15 residues. Germline V gives CDR1 SGHAT, CDR2 FQNNGV. CDR3 sequence reads: CASSLGTGAGNTIYF. CDR3 in DNA: TGTGCCAGCAGCTTGGGGACAGGGGCTGGAAACACCATATATTTT. Based on the CDR3 plus reference TRBV11-2 and TRBJ1-3, the full variable domain is EAGVAQSPRYKIIEKRQSVAFWCNPISGHATLYWYQQILGQGPKLLIQFQNNGVVDDSQLPKDRFSAERLKGVDSTLKIQPAKLEDSAVYLCASSLGTGAGNTIYFGEGSWLTVV.

This clone has only one observation. This chain connects TRBV28 to TRBJ1-5, with 9 bases aligning to TRBD1. Germline loops: CDR1 MDHEN, CDR2 SYDVKM. CDR3 size: 13 residues. Unmatched junction bases numbered 6, after V lost 6 bases and J lost 9 bases. The CDR3 reads CASRNRGPWPQHF. For the CDR3, the DNA is TGTGCCAGCAGAAACAGGGGGCCTTGGCCCCAGCATTTT.

This clone was counted between two and nine times. This chain connects TRBV28 to TRBJ1-2; D unresolved. The V gene's germline CDR1 is MDHEN and CDR2 SYDVKM. The CDR3 has 12 amino acids. Deletions cut 5 bases from V and 4 bases from J, with 8 bases between. CDR3 DNA: TGTGCCAGCAGTGACATTATCTATGGCTACACCTTC. Translation gives CASSDIIYGYTF.

The chain uses TRBV7-9 and TRBJ1-1; D is uncertain. Germline lookup yields CDR1 SEHNR and CDR2 FQNEAQ (reference sequence). V lost 5 bases and J 4 bases, leaving 14 bases between the germline ends. This CDR3 spans 14 amino acids. CDR3 DNA: TGTGCCAGCAGCAAGAGTGGACTGATCACTGAAGCTTTCTTT. Translation gives CASSKSGLITEAFF.

The genes are TRBV28 and TRBJ2-7; 9 bases are a match to TRBD1. This CDR3 has 14 residues. V lost 6 bases, J lost 4 bases, and 7 bases stayed unmatched. The germline CDR1 and CDR2 sequences are MDHEN and SYDVKM. The CDR3 coding sequence is TGTGCCAGCAGAACCGGGACAGGGAGTTACGAGCAGTACTTC. Protein product: CASRTGTGSYEQYF.

The chain joins TRBV27 to TRBJ1-2, with a possible D match to TRBD1 (6 bases). Germline V gives CDR1 MNHEY, CDR2 SMNVEV (reference sequence). The V and J ends lost 2 bases and 8 bases respectively, with 15 bases between them. This CDR3 spans 14 amino acids. The CDR3 coding sequence is TGTGCCAGCAGTTTACCTTACAGGGTTTGCGGCTACACCTTC. It translates to CASSLPYRVCGYTF.